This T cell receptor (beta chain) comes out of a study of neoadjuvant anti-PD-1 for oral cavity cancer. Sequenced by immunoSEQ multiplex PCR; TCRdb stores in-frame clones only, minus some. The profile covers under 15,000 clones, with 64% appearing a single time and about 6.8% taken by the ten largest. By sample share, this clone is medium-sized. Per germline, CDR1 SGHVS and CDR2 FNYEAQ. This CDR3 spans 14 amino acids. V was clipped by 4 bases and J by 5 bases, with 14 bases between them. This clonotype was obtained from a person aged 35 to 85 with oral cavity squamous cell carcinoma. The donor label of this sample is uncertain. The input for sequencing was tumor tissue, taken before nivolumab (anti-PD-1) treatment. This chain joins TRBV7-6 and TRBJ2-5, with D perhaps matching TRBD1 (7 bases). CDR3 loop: CASSSTGAGETQYF. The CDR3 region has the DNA TGTGCCAGCAGCTCTACAGGGGCGGGGGAGACCCAGTACTTC.